Listed here are 10 T cell receptor beta chains from one sample, sequenced in a study of blood T cell repertoires in COVID-19. The method was immunoSEQ multiplex PCR; TCRdb's version includes in-frame clones alone and lacks a portion of them. The table records about 300,000 clones, more than 70% of them present only once. Material: peripheral blood. The source is a woman aged 50 to 60 with acute or convalescent COVID-19.

V gene TRBV5-5 combines with J gene TRBJ1-4, with 7 bases fitting TRBD1. Trimming cost V 5 bases and J 10 bases; bases outside gene matches: 11. The CDR3 spans 14 residues. CDR1 and CDR2 (germline): SGHKS, YYEKEE (reference sequence). This chain's CDR3 is CASRNSRGDGKLFF. CDR3 coding DNA: TGTGCCAGCAGGAACTCCAGGGGGGATGGAAAACTGTTTTTT.

The V gene is TRBV3-1 (or the pseudogene TRBV3-2), the J gene TRBJ2-1, with 12 bases lining up with TRBD2. CDR3 length equals 18 residues. Germline loops: CDR1 LGHDT, CDR2 YNNKEL (reference sequence). The V gene end was trimmed by 2 bases and the J gene end by 5 bases; junction bases not matched to a gene: 10. The CDR3 loop is CASSQINPGLAGDNEQFF. CDR3 nucleotide sequence: TGTGCCAGCAGCCAAATTAACCCGGGACTAGCGGGCGACAATGAGCAGTTCTTC.

CDR3 sequence (DNA): TGTGCCAGCAGTGAGCCGGACAGTTTCTACACCTTC. Amino acids: CASSEPDSFYTF. This chain uses TRBV6-1 with TRBJ1-2; D might be TRBD1 (6 bases). Germline V gene data show CDR1 as MNHNS and CDR2 as SASEGT. The CDR3 runs to 12 residues. Trimming shortened V by 3 bases and J by 10 bases, and 12 bases separated the two germline ends.

As DNA, the CDR3 is TGTGCCAGCAGCGCGGAAACAGGGACCACAGATACGCAGTATTTT. Its translation is CASSAETGTTDTQYF. The chain uses TRBV5-6 and TRBJ2-3, with D tentatively TRBD1 (6 bases). V was pared by 4 bases and J by 2 bases, with 14 bases between. CDR1 and CDR2 from the germline V gene are SGHDT and YYEEEE. CDR3 length: 15 amino acids.

The CDR3 loop is CASKLGYSTDNEQFF. The CDR3 DNA is TGTGCCAGCAAACTCGGGTATAGTACGGACAATGAGCAGTTCTTC. The V call is TRBV6-5, the J call TRBJ2-1, with D hard to call. The germline V gene encodes CDR1 MNHEY and CDR2 SVGAGI. V shed 7 bases and J shed 5 bases, with 18 bases lying between them. The CDR3 is 15 amino acids.

This sequence joins TRBV29-1 and TRBJ2-6; tentatively, D is TRBD1 (6 bases). Germline V gene sequence: CDR1 SQVTM, CDR2 ANQGSEA. The CDR3 runs 15 residues. V was trimmed by 7 bases and J by 0 bases, leaving 13 bases between them. The chain's CDR3 is CSALKQGSGANVLTF. CDR3 DNA sequence: TGCAGCGCCTTGAAACAGGGCTCTGGGGCCAACGTCCTGACTTTC.

Only one count was recorded for this clone. The chain carries TRBV7-8 and TRBJ2-2; 7 nucleotides align to TRBD1. In germline, CDR1 is SGHVS, CDR2 FQNEAQ. This CDR3 is built from 14 residues. Losses at the gene ends were 5 bases for V and 8 bases for J; bases not matched to a gene: 8. CDR3 residues: CASSQQGTSGELFF. Written as DNA, the CDR3 is TGTGCCAGCAGCCAACAGGGGACCTCAGGGGAGCTGTTTTTT.

For the CDR3, the DNA is TGTGCCAGCAGTGCCGCCGGACAGGGCCCGAACCAGCCCCAGCATTTT. Translated: CASSAAGQGPNQPQHF. The chain employs TRBV25-1 and TRBJ1-5; 8 bases line up with TRBD1. Trimming took 4 bases from V and 7 from J; bases not matched to a gene: 12. Germline V gene sequence: CDR1 MGHDK, CDR2 SYGVNS. CDR3 length equals 16 residues.

The chain carries TRBV7-2 and TRBJ1-1; TRBD1 is a possible D gene (5 bases). Germline V gene data show CDR1 as SGHTA and CDR2 as FQGNSA. The V end was cut by 5 bases, the J end by 12 bases, with 22 bases between. The CDR3 totals 14 residues. The CDR3 sequence: CASSPVLGADGTFF. As DNA, the CDR3 is TGTGCCAGCAGCCCGGTTCTTGGGGCCGATGGAACTTTCTTT. Using reference TRBV7-2 and TRBJ1-1 for the parts outside the CDR3, the full variable domain is GAGVSQSPSNKVTEKGKDVELRCDPISGHTALYWYRQSLGQGLEFLIYFQGNSAPDKSGLPSDRFSAERTGGSVSTLTIQRTQQEDSAVYLCASSPVLGADGTFFGQGTRLTVV.

The chain is built from TRBV7-2 and TRBJ2-7; 7 nucleotides align to TRBD1. Germline-derived CDR1 and CDR2 are SGHTA and FQGNSA. The CDR3 is 16 amino acids. V dropped 0 bases and J dropped 3; count of bases not matched to a gene: 8. The CDR3 region is CASSLAPGQFRYEQYF. The CDR3 DNA reads TGTGCCAGCAGCTTAGCGCCGGGACAGTTCCGCTACGAGCAGTACTTC.